The 30 T cell receptor beta chains below were found in one sample sequenced in a study of glioma-infiltrating T cells. The iRepertoire nested amplicon-rescue multiplex PCR amplified TCR alpha and beta CDR3s from RNA. TCRdb redid the calling of the multiplex PCR reads with MiXCR, one entry per CDR3 protein. The repertoire has some 120,000 distinct CDR3 sequences, less than 30% of them found once; the top ten carry around 15%. Sequencing input: glioma tissue, nonneoplastic brain tissue, or PBMCs (not recorded which). These receptor sequences come from a human donor with low-grade glioma or glioblastoma, undergoing nonglioma brain surgery, or in good health (not recorded which).

This clonotype was recorded at least ten times. The rearrangement joins TRBV3-1 to TRBJ2-5, with no clear D. The CDR3 totals 12 residues. The ends were cut back, 0 bases at V and 4 bases at J, with 3 bases in the middle. CDR1 is LGHDT, CDR2 YNNKEL, per germline (reference sequence). CDR3 sequence: CASSQDIETQYF. In DNA form, the CDR3 reads TGTGCCAGCAGCCAAGATATAGAGACCCAGTACTTC.

Regarding this clonotype: Possible read error: a much larger clone is one base away. Here the CDR3 DNA reads TGCAGTGCTAGGAATCTAGCGGTGTATCCACGCGGGTATTTT. The encoded protein is CSARNLAVYPRGYF. This chain links TRBV20-1 with TRBJ2-3; 7 positions match TRBD2. J was trimmed by 14 bases and V by 3 bases; bases with no gene match: 17. The CDR3 loop spans 14 amino acids. Germline V gene sequence: CDR1 DFQATT, CDR2 SNEGSKA (reference sequence).

By sample fraction, this clonotype is medium-sized. This rearrangement joins TRBV28 to TRBJ2-5; no clear D. The germline V and J ends were trimmed by 5 bases and 2 bases, with 12 bases remaining between them. From germline, CDR1 is MDHEN and CDR2 SYDVKM. The CDR3 has 14 amino acids. The CDR3 loop reads CASSPRLRQETQYF. CDR3 in DNA: TGTGCCAGCAGTCCCCGACTTCGTCAAGAGACCCAGTACTTC.

This chain connects TRBV19 to TRBJ1-1, with D possibly being TRBD1 (5 bases). Germline lookup yields CDR1 LNHDA and CDR2 SQIVND (reference sequence). The CDR3 covers 14 residues. Trimming took 6 bases from V and 1 from J, leaving 12 bases between them. The CDR3 here is CASSLPGQNTEAFF. The DNA for the CDR3 is TGTGCCAGTAGCTTACCGGGGCAGAACACTGAAGCTTTCTTT.

This clonotype was observed a few times. The chain is built from TRBV5-4 and TRBJ1-5, with D uncertain. Germline V gene sequence: CDR1 SGHNT, CDR2 YYREEE (reference sequence). Trimming took 0 bases from V and 4 from J, leaving 14 bases between them. The CDR3 is 16 residues long. The CDR3 here is CASSLDGSPANQPQHF. CDR3 DNA: TGTGCCAGCAGCTTGGACGGATCCCCCGCGAATCAGCCCCAGCATTTT.

The V gene is TRBV7-2, the J gene TRBJ2-3, with D possibly being TRBD1 (5 bases). CDR1 and CDR2 from the germline V gene are SGHTA and FQGNSA. The length of the CDR3 is 12 residues. CDR3 sequence reads: CAVGDDTDTQYF. The CDR3 DNA follows: TGTGCTGTAGGGGATGACACAGATACGCAGTATTTT.

The V call is TRBV6-2 or TRBV6-3, the J call TRBJ2-3, with D possibly matching TRBD2 (5 bases). V shed 8 bases and J shed 3 bases, with 21 bases lying between them. Looked up from germline, CDR1 is MNHEY and CDR2 is SVGEGT. The CDR3 covers 16 residues. The CDR3 bases are TGTGCCAGCCTGTCGATTCTAGAAGGAGGTACAGATACGCAGTATTTT. Protein sequence: CASLSILEGGTDTQYF.

This clonotype was found many times. This rearrangement joins TRBV20-1 to TRBJ2-2; no clear D. The CDR3 extends over 12 amino acids. The germline gives CDR1 DFQATT, CDR2 SNEGSKA (reference sequence). Trimming left V 3 bases short and J 1 base short, with 3 bases between. CDR3 protein: CSASGNTGELFF. The DNA of the CDR3 is TGCAGTGCTAGCGGGAACACCGGGGAGCTGTTTTTT.

V gene TRBV7-2 combines with J gene TRBJ1-5; D is unresolved. The CDR3 length is 15 residues. CDR1 is SGHTA, CDR2 FQGNSA, per germline. V lost 0 bases and J lost 3, with 9 bases in between. Here the CDR3 reads CASSLATTDNQPQHF. CDR3 DNA sequence: TGTGCCAGCAGCTTAGCGACAACAGACAATCAGCCCCAGCATTTT.

Note on this clonotype: A much bigger clone sits one base away, suggesting this may be a read error. This chain connects TRBV2 to TRBJ2-3; 10 nucleotides align to TRBD2. The CDR3 consists of 15 residues. J was trimmed by 11 bases and V by 7 bases; bases with no gene match: 15. Looked up from germline, CDR1 is SNHLY and CDR2 is FYNNEI. This chain's CDR3 is CASTEQAGGPSMQYF. The CDR3 DNA is TGTGCCAGCACCGAACAAGCGGGAGGGCCCTCTATGCAGTATTTT.

This clonotype has at least ten counts. This rearrangement joins TRBV7-7 to TRBJ2-2; no clear D gene. Deletions cut 5 bases from V and 5 bases from J, with 6 bases between. Germline V lookup: CDR1 SSHAT, CDR2 FNYEAQ (reference sequence). The CDR3 is 12 amino acids. For the CDR3, the DNA is TGTGCCAGCAGCACGCAAACCGGGGAGCTGTTTTTT. This translates into CASSTQTGELFF. The full variable domain, its missing parts supplied by reference TRBV7-7 and TRBJ2-2, is GAGVSQSPRYKVTKRGQDVTLRCDPISSHATLYWYQQALGQGPEFLTYFNYEAQPDKSGLPSDRFSAERPEGSISTLTIQRTEQRDSAMYRCASSTQTGELFFGEGSRLTVL.

This clonotype was recorded many times. The genes are TRBV5-1 and TRBJ2-7, with a possible D match to TRBD1 (6 bases). Germline V gene sequence: CDR1 SGHRS, CDR2 YFSETQ. This CDR3 region has 15 residues. Trimming took 4 bases from V and 2 from J, leaving 16 bases between them. This CDR3 reads CASSRGWTATYEQYF. The CDR3 region has the DNA TGCGCCAGCAGCAGGGGGTGGACAGCTACCTACGAGCAGTACTTC. The full variable domain, with the rest looked up from reference TRBV5-1 and TRBJ2-7, is KAGVTQTPRYLIKTRGQQVTLSCSPISGHRSVSWYQQTPGQGLQFLFEYFSETQRNKGNFPGRFSGRQFSNSRSEMNVSTLELGDSALYLCASSRGWTATYEQYFGPGTRLTVT.

This clonotype was observed at least ten times. The chain links TRBV7-9 to TRBJ1-1; 7 bases map to TRBD1. Looked up from germline, CDR1 is SEHNR and CDR2 is FQNEAQ (reference sequence). The CDR3 spans 14 residues. V lost 7 bases to trimming and J lost 2 bases; unmatched junction nucleotides: 7. CDR3 coding DNA: TGTGCCAGCAAAGGGCAGGGGGTTAACACTGAAGCTTTCTTT. Amino acids: CASKGQGVNTEAFF.

In regard to this clonotype: A much larger clone sits a single nucleotide away, making a read error possible. The chain joins TRBV25-1 to TRBJ2-7; D possibly corresponds to TRBD1 (6 bases). This CDR3 comprises 11 residues. The germline V gene has CDR1 MGHDK and CDR2 SYGVNS. The chain's CDR3 is CAGSDTGLQYF. The CDR3 DNA reads as TGTGCCGGCAGTGATACAGGGCTGCAGTACTTC.

In its sample, this clonotype was seen many times. J is TRBJ1-5 and V is TRBV6-1, with TRBD1 matching 10 bases. The length of the CDR3 is 16 residues. Germline values: CDR1 MNHNS, CDR2 SASEGT. V lost 4 bases to trimming and J lost 1 base; unmatched junction nucleotides: 4. The CDR3 protein is CASSGGQGQSNQPQHF. CDR3 bases: TGTGCCAGCAGTGGGGGACAGGGGCAGAGCAATCAGCCCCAGCATTTT.

The rearrangement uses TRBV5-1 and TRBJ2-5, with TRBD2 matching over 11 bases. The V and J ends lost 0 bases and 5 bases, in that order; junction bases with no gene match: 3. Germline lookup yields CDR1 SGHRS and CDR2 YFSETQ. The length of the CDR3 is 15 residues. CDR3 sequence reads: CASSLVASGRETQYF. For the CDR3, the DNA is TGCGCCAGCAGCTTGGTGGCTAGCGGGAGGGAGACCCAGTACTTC. Complete variable domain (other parts from reference TRBV5-1 and TRBJ2-5): KAGVTQTPRYLIKTRGQQVTLSCSPISGHRSVSWYQQTPGQGLQFLFEYFSETQRNKGNFPGRFSGRQFSNSRSEMNVSTLELGDSALYLCASSLVASGRETQYFGPGTRLLVL.

This CDR3 is CASTNTVSMNTEAFF. The CDR3 nucleotides are TGCGCCAGCACCAATACTGTATCCATGAACACTGAAGCTTTCTTT. The genes are TRBV4-1 and TRBJ1-1; unclear D gene. V lost 7 bases and J lost 0, with 15 bases in between. The CDR3 is 15 residues long. Germline CDR1 MGHRA, CDR2 YSYEKL.

This clonotype showed up many times. The junction does not match germline at one end; this may be a read error. The DNA for the CDR3 is TGCAGTGCGAGAGGGACTAGCGGAATCTGGTCGGGATACGAGCAGTACTTC. It is translated as CSARGTSGIWSGYEQYF. This chain connects TRBV20-1 to TRBJ2-7, with 11 bases identical to TRBD2. From germline, CDR1 is DFQATT and CDR2 SNEGSKA (reference sequence). This CDR3 contains 17 residues.

In this sample, this clonotype turned up many times. This chain uses TRBV20-1 with TRBJ1-1; D might be TRBD1 (5 bases). The CDR3 totals 14 residues. Germline-derived CDR1 and CDR2 are DFQATT and SNEGSKA (reference sequence). V was trimmed by 6 bases and J by 7 bases, leaving 21 bases between them. Here the CDR3 DNA reads TGCAGTGCGCCCAGGCAGCCCAACGGGGGTGAAGCTTTCTTT. Protein: CSAPRQPNGGEAFF.

Worth noting for this clonotype: It may be a read error: a sequence one base away is much more abundant. The chain is built from TRBV24-1 and TRBJ1-1, with 8 nucleotides matching TRBD1. The trim removed 7 bases at V and 10 bases at J, leaving 7 bases unmatched. Germline loops: CDR1 KGHDR, CDR2 SFDVKD. The CDR3 consists of 12 residues. The CDR3 coding sequence is TGTGCCACCAGAGAACGGACAGGGCTAGCTTTCTTT. Protein: CATRERTGLAFF.

The chain is built from TRBV5-6 and TRBJ2-5; maybe TRBD1 (5 bases). Germline assignment: CDR1 SGHDT and CDR2 YYEEEE. CDR3 length equals 15 residues. V was pared by 2 bases and J by 5 bases, with 16 bases between. The CDR3 sequence is CASSLMMGPGETQYF. Written as DNA, the CDR3 is TGTGCCAGCAGCTTAATGATGGGTCCAGGGGAGACCCAGTACTTC. Supplemented by reference TRBV5-6 and TRBJ2-5, the full variable domain reads DAGVTQSPTHLIKTRGQQVTLRCSPKSGHDTVSWYQQALGQGPQFIFQYYEEEERQRGNFPDRFSGHQFPNYSSELNVNALLLGDSALYLCASSLMMGPGETQYFGPGTRLLVL.

This clonotype was counted at least ten times. The rearrangement uses TRBV7-9 and TRBJ2-7; TRBD1 matches at 8 bases. The germline V gene has CDR1 SEHNR and CDR2 FQNEAQ (reference sequence). This CDR3 region has 15 residues. Losses at the gene ends were 4 bases for V and 4 bases for J; bases not matched to a gene: 9. The CDR3 region is CASSWDRDRIYEQYF. Written as DNA, the CDR3 is TGTGCCAGCAGCTGGGACCGGGACAGGATTTACGAGCAGTACTTC.

This chain links TRBV4-2 with TRBJ2-5; the D call may be TRBD1 or TRBD2 (5 bases each). CDR1 is LGHNA, CDR2 YNFKEQ, per germline. V was trimmed by 0 bases and J by 5 bases, leaving 10 bases between them. The CDR3 has 14 amino acids. CDR3 sequence reads: CASSQDPGPETQYF. The CDR3 bases are TGTGCCAGCAGCCAAGACCCGGGACCGGAGACCCAGTACTTC.

This clonotype was observed at least ten times. V gene TRBV7-6 combines with J gene TRBJ2-7, with D perhaps matching TRBD2 (6 bases). V was trimmed by 7 bases and J by 3 bases, leaving 13 bases between them. Germline V gene lookup returns CDR1 SGHVS and CDR2 FNYEAQ. The length of the CDR3 is 13 residues. CDR3 in amino acids: CASTLDGGYEQYF. CDR3 DNA: TGTGCCAGCACCCTTGACGGGGGCTACGAGCAGTACTTC.

This clonotype has only a few counts. The V call is TRBV19, the J call TRBJ2-2; the D gene is possibly TRBD2 (5 bases). The CDR3 spans 14 residues. Trimming stripped 9 bases from V and 4 bases from J, with 15 bases between. CDR1 LNHDA and CDR2 SQIVND come from the germline V gene (reference sequence). The CDR3 is CASKGASITGELFF. The CDR3 bases are TGTGCCAGCAAGGGAGCTTCAATCACCGGGGAGCTGTTTTTT.

Many counts were recorded for this clonotype. V is TRBV15 and J is TRBJ2-3, with D maybe TRBD1 (5 bases). CDR1 and CDR2 from the germline V gene are LNHNV and YYDKDF (reference sequence). Trimming cost V 3 bases and J 3 bases, with 13 bases left between them. The CDR3 is 15 amino acids. Here the CDR3 DNA reads TGTGCCACCAGCAGCACCAGGGCGTGGACAGATACGCAGTATTTT. Its translation is CATSSTRAWTDTQYF.

This clonotype came up a few times. For the CDR3, the DNA is TGCGCCAGCAGCTTGGTAAGCGAGGACACTGAAGCTTTCTTT. It translates to CASSLVSEDTEAFF. This rearrangement joins TRBV5-1 to TRBJ1-1; D unclear. There are 14 residues in the CDR3. Germline values: CDR1 SGHRS, CDR2 YFSETQ. Trimming removed 0 bases at V and 3 bases at J, with 9 bases between. Filled out from reference TRBV5-1 and TRBJ1-1, the complete variable domain reads KAGVTQTPRYLIKTRGQQVTLSCSPISGHRSVSWYQQTPGQGLQFLFEYFSETQRNKGNFPGRFSGRQFSNSRSEMNVSTLELGDSALYLCASSLVSEDTEAFFGQGTRLTVV.

This clonotype was counted ten times or more. The chain joins TRBV2 to TRBJ1-4; 10 positions agree with TRBD1. CDR1 and CDR2 from the germline V gene are SNHLY and FYNNEI. V lost 5 bases and J lost 7; bases outside the gene matches: 4. The CDR3 has 14 amino acids. DNA for the CDR3: TGTGCCAGCAGTACGGGACAGGGGATTGAAAAACTGTTTTTT. Translated: CASSTGQGIEKLFF.

This clonotype appeared many times. The chain carries TRBV5-5 and TRBJ2-7, with D unresolved. Germline CDR1 and CDR2: SGHKS and YYEKEE (reference sequence). V lost 1 base and J lost 4, with 15 bases in between. This CDR3 is built from 15 residues. The CDR3 loop is CASSLSLFNGYEQYF. The CDR3, as DNA: TGTGCCAGCAGCTTGTCGCTCTTTAATGGATACGAGCAGTACTTC.

This chain links TRBV4-1 with TRBJ2-6, with D possibly matching TRBD2 (5 bases). CDR3 length: 16 residues. Per germline, CDR1 MGHRA and CDR2 YSYEKL. Trimming shortened V by 3 bases and J by 4 bases, and 13 bases separated the two germline ends. The CDR3 here is CASSHLLGAGANVLTF. DNA for the CDR3: TGCGCCAGCAGCCACCTTCTGGGAGCCGGGGCCAACGTCCTGACTTTC.